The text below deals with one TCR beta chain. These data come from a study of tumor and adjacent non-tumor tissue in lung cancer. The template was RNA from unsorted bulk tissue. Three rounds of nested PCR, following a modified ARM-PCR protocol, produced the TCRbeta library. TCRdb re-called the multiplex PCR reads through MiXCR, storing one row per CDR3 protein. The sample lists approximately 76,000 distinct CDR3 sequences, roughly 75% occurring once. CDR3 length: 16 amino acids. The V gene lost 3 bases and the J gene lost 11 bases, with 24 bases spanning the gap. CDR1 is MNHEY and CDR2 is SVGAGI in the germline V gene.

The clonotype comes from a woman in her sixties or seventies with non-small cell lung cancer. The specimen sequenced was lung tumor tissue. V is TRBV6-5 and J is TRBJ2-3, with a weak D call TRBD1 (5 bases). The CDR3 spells CASSYLGRAVPYRQYF. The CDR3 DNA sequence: TGTGCCAGCAGTTATCTTGGCAGGGCGGTACCTTATAGGCAGTATTTT.